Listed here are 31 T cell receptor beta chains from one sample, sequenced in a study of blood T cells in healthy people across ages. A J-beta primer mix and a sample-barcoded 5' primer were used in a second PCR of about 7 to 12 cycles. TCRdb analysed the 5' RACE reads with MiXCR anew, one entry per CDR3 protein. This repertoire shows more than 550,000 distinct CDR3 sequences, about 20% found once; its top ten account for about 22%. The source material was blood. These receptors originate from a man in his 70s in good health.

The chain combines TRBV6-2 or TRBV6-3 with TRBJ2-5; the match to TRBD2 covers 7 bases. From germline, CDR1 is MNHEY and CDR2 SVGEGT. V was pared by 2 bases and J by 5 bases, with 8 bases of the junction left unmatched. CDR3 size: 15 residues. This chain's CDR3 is CASSYRGTTGETQYF. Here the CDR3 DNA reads TGTGCCAGCAGTTACCGGGGGACTACTGGTGAGACCCAGTACTTC.

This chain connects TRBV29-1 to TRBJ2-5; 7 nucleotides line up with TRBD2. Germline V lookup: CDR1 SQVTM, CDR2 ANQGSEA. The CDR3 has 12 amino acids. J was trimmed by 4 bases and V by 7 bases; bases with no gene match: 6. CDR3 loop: CSASTSIETQYF. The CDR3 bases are TGCAGCGCTTCGACTAGCATAGAGACCCAGTACTTC.

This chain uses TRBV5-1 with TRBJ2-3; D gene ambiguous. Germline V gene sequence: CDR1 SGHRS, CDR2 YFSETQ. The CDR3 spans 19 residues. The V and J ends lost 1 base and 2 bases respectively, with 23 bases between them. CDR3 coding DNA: TGCGCCAGCAGCTTGTATGGGGTGGGCTCCCCGTCGAACACAGATACGCAGTATTTT. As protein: CASSLYGVGSPSNTDTQYF.

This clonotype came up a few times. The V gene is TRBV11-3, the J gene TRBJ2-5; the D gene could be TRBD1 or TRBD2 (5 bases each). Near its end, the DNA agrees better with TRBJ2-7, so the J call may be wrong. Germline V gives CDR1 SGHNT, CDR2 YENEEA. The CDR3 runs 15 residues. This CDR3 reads CASSPPGPPSSEQYV. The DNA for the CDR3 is TGTGCCAGCAGCCCTCCGGGACCCCCATCAAGCGAGCAGTACGTC.

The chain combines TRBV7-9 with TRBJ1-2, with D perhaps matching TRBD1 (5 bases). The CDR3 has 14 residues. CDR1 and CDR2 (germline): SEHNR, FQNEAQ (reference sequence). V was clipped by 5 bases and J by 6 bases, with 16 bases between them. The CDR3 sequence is CASSPGHGRDGYTF. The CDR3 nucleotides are TGTGCCAGCAGCCCCGGACACGGGAGAGATGGCTACACCTTC.

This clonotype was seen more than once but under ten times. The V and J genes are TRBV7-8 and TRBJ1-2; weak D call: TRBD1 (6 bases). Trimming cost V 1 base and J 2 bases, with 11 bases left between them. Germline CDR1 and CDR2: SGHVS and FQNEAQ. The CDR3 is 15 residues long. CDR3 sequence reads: CASSLEGGLNYGYTF. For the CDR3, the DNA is TGTGCCAGCAGCTTAGAAGGGGGACTGAACTATGGCTACACCTTC.

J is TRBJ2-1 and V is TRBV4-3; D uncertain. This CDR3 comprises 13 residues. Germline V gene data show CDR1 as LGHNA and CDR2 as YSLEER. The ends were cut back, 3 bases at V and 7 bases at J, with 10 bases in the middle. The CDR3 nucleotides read TGCGCCAGCAGCCATCCCGGAGTTAATGAGCAGTTCTTC. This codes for CASSHPGVNEQFF.

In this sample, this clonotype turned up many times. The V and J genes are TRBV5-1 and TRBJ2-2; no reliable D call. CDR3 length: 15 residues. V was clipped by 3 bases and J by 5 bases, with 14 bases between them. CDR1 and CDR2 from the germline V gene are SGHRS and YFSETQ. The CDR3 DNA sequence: TGCGCCAGCAGCTCGGGTGGTGCTAGGACCGGGGAGCTGTTTTTT. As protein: CASSSGGARTGELFF.

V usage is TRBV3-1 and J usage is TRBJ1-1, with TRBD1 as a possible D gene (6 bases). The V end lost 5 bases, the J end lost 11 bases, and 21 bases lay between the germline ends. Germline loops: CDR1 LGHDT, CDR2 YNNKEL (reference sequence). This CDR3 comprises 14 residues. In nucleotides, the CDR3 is TGTGCCAGCAGCTGGAATTTACAGGGCTCAGCGGCTTTCTTT. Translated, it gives CASSWNLQGSAAFF.

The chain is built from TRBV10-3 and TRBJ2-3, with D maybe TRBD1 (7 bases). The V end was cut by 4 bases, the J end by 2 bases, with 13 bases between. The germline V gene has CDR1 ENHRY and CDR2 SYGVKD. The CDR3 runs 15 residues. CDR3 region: CAISGQGGDTDTQYF. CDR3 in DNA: TGTGCCATCAGTGGACAGGGCGGGGACACAGATACGCAGTATTTT.

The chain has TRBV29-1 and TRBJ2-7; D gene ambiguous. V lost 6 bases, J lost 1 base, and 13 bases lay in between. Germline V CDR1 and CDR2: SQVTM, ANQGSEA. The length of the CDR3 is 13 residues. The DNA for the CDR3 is TGCAGCGTCAGAGTGGGTCAGTCCTACGAGCAGTACTTC. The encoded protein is CSVRVGQSYEQYF.

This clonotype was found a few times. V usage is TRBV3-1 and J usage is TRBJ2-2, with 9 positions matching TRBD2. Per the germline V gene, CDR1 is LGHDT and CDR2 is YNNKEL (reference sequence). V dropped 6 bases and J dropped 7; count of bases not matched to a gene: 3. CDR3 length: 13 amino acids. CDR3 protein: CASRKAGGGELFF. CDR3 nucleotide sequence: TGTGCCAGCAGAAAAGCGGGAGGCGGGGAGCTGTTTTTT.

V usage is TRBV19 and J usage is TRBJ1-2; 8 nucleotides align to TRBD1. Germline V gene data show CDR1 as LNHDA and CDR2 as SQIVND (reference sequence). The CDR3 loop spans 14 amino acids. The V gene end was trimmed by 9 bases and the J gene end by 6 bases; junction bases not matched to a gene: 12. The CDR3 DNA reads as TGTGCCAGCTCCCGGGGGACAGGCCTCGATGGCTACACCTTC. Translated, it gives CASSRGTGLDGYTF.

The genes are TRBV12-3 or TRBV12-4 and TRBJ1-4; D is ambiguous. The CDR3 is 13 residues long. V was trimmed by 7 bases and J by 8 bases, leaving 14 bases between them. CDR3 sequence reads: CASTGRGYEKLFF. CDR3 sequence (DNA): TGTGCCAGCACCGGCCGTGGGTACGAAAAACTGTTTTTT.

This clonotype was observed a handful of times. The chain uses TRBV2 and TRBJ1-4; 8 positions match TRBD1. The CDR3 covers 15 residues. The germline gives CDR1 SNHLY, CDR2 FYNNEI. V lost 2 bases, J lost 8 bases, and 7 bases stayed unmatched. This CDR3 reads CASSERWTGIEKLFF. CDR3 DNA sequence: TGTGCCAGCAGTGAAAGATGGACAGGGATCGAAAAACTGTTTTTT. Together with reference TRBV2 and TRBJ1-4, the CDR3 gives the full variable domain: EPEVTQTPSHQVTQMGQEVILRCVPISNHLYFYWYRQILGQKVEFLVSFYNNEISEKSEIFDDQFSVERPDGSNFTLKIRSTKLEDSAMYFCASSERWTGIEKLFFGSGTQLSVL.

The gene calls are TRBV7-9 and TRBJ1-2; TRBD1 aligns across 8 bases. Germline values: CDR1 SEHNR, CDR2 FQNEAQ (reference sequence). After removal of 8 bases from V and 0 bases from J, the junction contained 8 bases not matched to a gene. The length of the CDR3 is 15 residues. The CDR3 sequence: CASRGRTGPNYGYTF. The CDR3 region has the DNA TGTGCCAGCCGTGGTAGGACAGGGCCTAACTATGGCTACACCTTC.

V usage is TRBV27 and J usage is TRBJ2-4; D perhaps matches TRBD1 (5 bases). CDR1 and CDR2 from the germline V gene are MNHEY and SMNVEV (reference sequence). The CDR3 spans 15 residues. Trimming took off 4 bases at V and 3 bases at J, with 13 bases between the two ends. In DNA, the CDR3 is TGTGCCAGCAGTTCCTACAGGAAAGGCAAAAACATTCAGTACTTC. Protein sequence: CASSSYRKGKNIQYF.

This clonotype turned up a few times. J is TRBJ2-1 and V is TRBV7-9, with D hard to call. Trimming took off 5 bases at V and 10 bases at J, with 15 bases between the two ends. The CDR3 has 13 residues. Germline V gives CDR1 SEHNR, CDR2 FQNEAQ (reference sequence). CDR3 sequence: CASSLYEVSEQFF. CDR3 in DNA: TGTGCCAGCAGCCTGTACGAAGTTAGCGAGCAGTTCTTC.

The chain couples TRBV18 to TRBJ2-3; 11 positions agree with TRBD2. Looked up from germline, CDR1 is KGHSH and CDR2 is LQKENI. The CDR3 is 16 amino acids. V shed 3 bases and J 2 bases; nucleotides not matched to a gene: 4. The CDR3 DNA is TGTGCCAGCTCACCTTGGACTAGCGGGTACACAGATACGCAGTATTTT. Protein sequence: CASSPWTSGYTDTQYF.

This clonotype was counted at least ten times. The CDR3 loop is CASRGPGQGIAVTEAFF. The CDR3 region has the DNA TGTGCCAGCAGGGGACCGGGACAGGGAATCGCAGTCACTGAAGCTTTCTTT. V usage is TRBV7-2 and J usage is TRBJ1-1, with TRBD1 matching over 9 bases. Germline CDR1 reads SGHTA; CDR2 reads FQGNSA. With 6 bases clipped from V and 4 bases from J, the junction kept 15 bases outside the gene matches. The CDR3 extends over 17 amino acids.

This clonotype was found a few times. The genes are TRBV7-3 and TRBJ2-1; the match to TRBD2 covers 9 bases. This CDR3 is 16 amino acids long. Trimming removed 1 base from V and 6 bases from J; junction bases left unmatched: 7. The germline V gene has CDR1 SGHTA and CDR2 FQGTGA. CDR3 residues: CASSLMLAGPGNEQFF. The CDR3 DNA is TGTGCCAGCAGCTTAATGCTAGCGGGACCGGGCAATGAGCAGTTCTTC.

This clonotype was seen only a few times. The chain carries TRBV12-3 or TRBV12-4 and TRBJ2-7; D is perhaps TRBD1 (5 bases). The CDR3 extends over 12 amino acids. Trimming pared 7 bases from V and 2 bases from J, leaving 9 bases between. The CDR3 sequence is CASTKQAYEQYF. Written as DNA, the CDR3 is TGTGCCAGCACAAAACAGGCCTACGAGCAGTACTTC.

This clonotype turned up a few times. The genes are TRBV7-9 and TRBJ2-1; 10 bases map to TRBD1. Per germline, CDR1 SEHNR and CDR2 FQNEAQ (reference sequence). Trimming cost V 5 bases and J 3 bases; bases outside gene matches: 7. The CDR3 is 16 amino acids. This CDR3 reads CASSDRTGGGYNEQFF. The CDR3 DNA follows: TGTGCCAGCAGCGATAGGACAGGGGGAGGCTACAATGAGCAGTTCTTC.

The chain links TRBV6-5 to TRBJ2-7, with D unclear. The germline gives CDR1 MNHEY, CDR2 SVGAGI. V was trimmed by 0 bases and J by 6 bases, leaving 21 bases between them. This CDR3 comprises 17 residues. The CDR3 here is CASSYSPVGRIGVEQYF. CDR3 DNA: TGTGCCAGCAGTTACTCTCCAGTTGGCAGGATTGGTGTCGAGCAGTACTTC.

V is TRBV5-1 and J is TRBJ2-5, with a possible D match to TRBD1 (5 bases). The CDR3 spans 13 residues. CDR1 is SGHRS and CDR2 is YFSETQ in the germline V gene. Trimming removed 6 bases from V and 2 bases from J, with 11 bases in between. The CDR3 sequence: CASTGRAQETQYF. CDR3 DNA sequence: TGCGCCAGCACGGGCAGGGCGCAAGAGACCCAGTACTTC.

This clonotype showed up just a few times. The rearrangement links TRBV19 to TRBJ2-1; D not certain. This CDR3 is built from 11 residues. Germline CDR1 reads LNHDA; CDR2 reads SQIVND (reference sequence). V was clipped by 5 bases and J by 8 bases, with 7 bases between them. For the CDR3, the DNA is TGTGCCAGTAGTGACGGGCATGAGCAGTTCTTC. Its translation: CASSDGHEQFF.

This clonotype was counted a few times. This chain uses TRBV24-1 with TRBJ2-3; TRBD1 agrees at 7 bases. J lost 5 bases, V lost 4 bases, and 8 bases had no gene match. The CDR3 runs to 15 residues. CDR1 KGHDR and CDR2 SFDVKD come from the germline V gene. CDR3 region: CATSEQGRTIDTQYF. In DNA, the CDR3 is TGTGCCACCAGTGAACAGGGGCGTACTATAGATACGCAGTATTTT.

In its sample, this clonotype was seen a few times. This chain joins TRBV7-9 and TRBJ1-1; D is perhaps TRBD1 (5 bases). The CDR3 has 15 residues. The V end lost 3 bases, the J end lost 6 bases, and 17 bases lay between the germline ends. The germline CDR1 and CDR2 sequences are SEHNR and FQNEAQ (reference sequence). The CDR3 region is CASSFFQQGRAEAFF. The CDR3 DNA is TGTGCCAGCAGCTTCTTCCAGCAGGGTAGGGCTGAAGCTTTCTTT.

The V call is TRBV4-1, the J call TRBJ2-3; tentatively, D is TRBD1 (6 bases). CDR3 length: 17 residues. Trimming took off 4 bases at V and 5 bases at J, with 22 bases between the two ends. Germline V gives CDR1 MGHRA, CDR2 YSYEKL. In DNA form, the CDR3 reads TGCGCCAGCAGCCTCAAGCAGGGGCAGGGAATGAAAGATACGCAGTATTTT. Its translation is CASSLKQGQGMKDTQYF.

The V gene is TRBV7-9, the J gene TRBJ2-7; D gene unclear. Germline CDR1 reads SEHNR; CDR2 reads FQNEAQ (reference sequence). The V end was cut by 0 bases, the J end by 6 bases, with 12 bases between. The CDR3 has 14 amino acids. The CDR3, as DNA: TGTGCCAGCAGCTTAGCGCTTGCCCCTAGCGAGCAGTACTTC. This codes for CASSLALAPSEQYF.

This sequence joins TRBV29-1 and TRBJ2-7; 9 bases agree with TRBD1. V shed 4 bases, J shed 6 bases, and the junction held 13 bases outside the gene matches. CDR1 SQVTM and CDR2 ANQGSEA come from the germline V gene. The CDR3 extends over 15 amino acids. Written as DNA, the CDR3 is TGCAGCGTTGCGTTCCTATGGGACAGGGTAGGCGAGCAGTACTTC. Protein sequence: CSVAFLWDRVGEQYF.